A single sample is the source of the 19 T cell receptor beta chains below, sequenced in a study of blood T cell repertoires in COVID-19. TCRdb's copy holds only in-frame clones and misses some; the assay was immunoSEQ multiplex PCR. The sample consists of about 170,000 clones, roughly 86% of them appearing once. Sequencing was carried out using peripheral blood. The receptors were sampled from a woman of 80 years or more with COVID-19, enrolled during active disease.

This clone was seen only a few times. V usage is TRBV2 and J usage is TRBJ2-7; D is unclear. Trimming took off 7 bases at V and 3 bases at J, with 4 bases between the two ends. The CDR3 runs to 10 residues. CDR1 SNHLY and CDR2 FYNNEI come from the germline V gene. In nucleotides, the CDR3 is TGTGCCAGCAAGAGCTACGAGCAGTACTTC. Translated, it gives CASKSYEQYF.

This sequence joins TRBV2 and TRBJ1-4; the match to TRBD1 covers 7 bases. There are 14 residues in the CDR3. Germline V gene lookup returns CDR1 SNHLY and CDR2 FYNNEI. The junction had 4 bases not matched to a gene; V was cut back by 4 bases and J by 5 bases. Here the CDR3 reads CASSAGTANEKLFF. The CDR3 nucleotides read TGTGCCAGCAGTGCTGGGACAGCGAATGAAAAACTGTTTTTT.

The gene calls are TRBV7-2 and TRBJ1-5; D possibly corresponds to TRBD1 (5 bases). CDR3 length: 14 residues. Germline lookup yields CDR1 SGHTA and CDR2 FQGNSA. Trimming took off 2 bases at V and 3 bases at J, with 8 bases between the two ends. The CDR3 spells CASSLRQNNQPQHF. CDR3 DNA sequence: TGTGCCAGCAGCTTAAGACAGAACAATCAGCCCCAGCATTTT. Combining the CDR3 with reference TRBV7-2 and TRBJ1-5 gives the whole variable domain GAGVSQSPSNKVTEKGKDVELRCDPISGHTALYWYRQSLGQGLEFLIYFQGNSAPDKSGLPSDRFSAERTGGSVSTLTIQRTQQEDSAVYLCASSLRQNNQPQHFGDGTRLSIL.

The V and J genes are TRBV19 and TRBJ2-2; D might be TRBD2 (6 bases). CDR3 length: 15 amino acids. V shed 3 bases and J shed 6 bases, with 14 bases lying between them. Germline CDR1 is LNHDA and CDR2 is SQIVND (reference sequence). CDR3 residues: CASSIVQTGAGELFF. The CDR3 bases are TGTGCCAGTAGTATCGTCCAGACGGGGGCCGGGGAGCTGTTTTTT.

The chain is built from TRBV19 and TRBJ1-2, with D maybe TRBD1 (5 bases). From germline, CDR1 is LNHDA and CDR2 SQIVND (reference sequence). The CDR3 covers 15 residues. V was trimmed by 5 bases and J by 7 bases, leaving 20 bases between them. CDR3 region: CASSVPGLGVGGYTF. For the CDR3, the DNA is TGTGCCAGTAGTGTCCCGGGACTAGGGGTTGGTGGCTACACCTTC.

The V and J genes are TRBV27 and TRBJ2-3; D may be TRBD2 (7 bases). V dropped 1 base and J dropped 2 bases, with 22 bases sitting between them. The CDR3 runs 19 residues. CDR1 and CDR2 (germline): MNHEY, SMNVEV (reference sequence). The CDR3 is CASSLYWWGGRGNTDTQYF. Written as DNA, the CDR3 is TGTGCCAGCAGTTTATATTGGTGGGGGGGCAGGGGAAACACAGATACGCAGTATTTT.

The chain employs TRBV20-1 and TRBJ2-1, with no clear D. The CDR3 contains 10 residues. CDR1 DFQATT and CDR2 SNEGSKA come from the germline V gene (reference sequence). V lost 4 bases and J 7 bases, leaving 5 bases between the germline ends. The CDR3 DNA follows: TGCAGTGCTATCGGTAATGAGCAGTTCTTC. As protein: CSAIGNEQFF.

About this clone itself: Other nucleotide sequences from this sample produce the same CDR3. The rearrangement joins TRBV30 to TRBJ1-5; D is ambiguous. CDR1 GTSNPN and CDR2 SVGIG come from the germline V gene (reference sequence). V was clipped by 1 base and J by 4 bases, with 8 bases between them. The CDR3 has 13 amino acids. The CDR3: CAWSAGINQPQHF. The CDR3 bases are TGTGCCTGGAGTGCAGGTATAAATCAGCCCCAGCATTTT.

This clone was seen a few times. The chain employs TRBV5-1 and TRBJ2-2; TRBD1 agrees at 10 bases. The CDR3 is 14 amino acids. Losses at the gene ends were 6 bases for V and 5 bases for J; bases not matched to a gene: 4. CDR1 SGHRS and CDR2 YFSETQ come from the germline V gene. The chain's CDR3 is CASTGQGWTGELFF. The DNA for the CDR3 is TGCGCCAGCACGGGACAGGGGTGGACCGGGGAGCTGTTTTTT.

The chain recombines TRBV11-3 with TRBJ2-1, with D hard to call. The CDR3 length is 13 residues. Germline V CDR1 and CDR2: SGHNT, YENEEA. Trimming cost V 5 bases and J 4 bases, with 9 bases left between them. The CDR3 DNA sequence: TGTGCCAGCAGCGGGCCCGCGTACAATGAGCAGTTCTTC. Translating it yields CASSGPAYNEQFF.

The chain couples TRBV7-9 to TRBJ1-2, with 7 bases that match TRBD1. The CDR3 totals 15 residues. Germline assignment: CDR1 SEHNR and CDR2 FQNEAQ (reference sequence). Unmatched junction bases numbered 11, after V lost 7 bases and J lost 3 bases. The CDR3 region has the DNA TGTGCCAGCACCCCGGCAGGGGGAGCGGACTATGGCTACACCTTC. This encodes CASTPAGGADYGYTF.

The sample holds one count of this clone. The rearrangement links TRBV6-4 to TRBJ2-1; 10 positions agree with TRBD2. Looked up from germline, CDR1 is MRHNA and CDR2 is SNTAGT. Unmatched junction bases numbered 10, after V lost 0 bases and J lost 2 bases. The CDR3 loop spans 19 amino acids. The CDR3 nucleotides are TGTGCCAGCAGTGACTCGAGTACGGCTAGCGGGAGAACCTACAATGAGCAGTTCTTC. This sequence encodes CASSDSSTASGRTYNEQFF.

V is TRBV6-2 or TRBV6-3 and J is TRBJ1-2; 9 bases align to TRBD1. This CDR3 has 15 amino acids. Trimming at V came to 6 bases and at J to 4 bases, leaving 9 bases not matched to a gene. In germline, CDR1 is MNHEY, CDR2 SVGEGT. CDR3 in amino acids: CASSPQGAHGYGYTF. CDR3 bases: TGTGCCAGCAGCCCACAGGGGGCGCATGGCTATGGCTACACCTTC.

The chain recombines TRBV28 with TRBJ1-2; D perhaps matches TRBD1 (5 bases). Germline values: CDR1 MDHEN, CDR2 SYDVKM. The CDR3 is 13 amino acids. Trimming took 3 bases from V and 12 from J, leaving 17 bases between them. DNA for the CDR3: TGTGCCAGCAGTTTTTTGAGCGGGGCCGTCCACACCTTC. Its protein product is CASSFLSGAVHTF.

The CDR3, as DNA: TGTGCCATCAGTGAGTCGAGGACAGGGAACACTGAAGCTTTCTTT. Its protein is CAISESRTGNTEAFF. The chain carries TRBV10-3 and TRBJ1-1; 7 bases fit TRBD1. V shed 0 bases, J shed 1 base, and the junction held 2 bases outside the gene matches. Per the germline V gene, CDR1 is ENHRY and CDR2 is SYGVKD. CDR3 size: 15 residues.

The chain combines TRBV7-2 with TRBJ2-5, with 7 nucleotides matching TRBD1. This CDR3 is built from 17 residues. Per germline, CDR1 SGHTA and CDR2 FQGNSA. J gave up 2 bases and V 3 bases, and 12 bases lay outside the gene matches. The DNA of the CDR3 is TGTGCCAGCAGCTTCTCCCGGGACAGAAGGCTTCAAGAGACCCAGTACTTC. It codes for CASSFSRDRRLQETQYF.

On this clone itself: The identical CDR3 is also encoded by other nucleotide sequences in the sample. The genes are TRBV18 and TRBJ1-2, with 7 bases aligning to TRBD1. The CDR3 has 13 residues. V trimming: 3 bases; J trimming: 4 bases; junction bases outside the gene matches: 2. Germline CDR1 KGHSH, CDR2 LQKENI. The CDR3 DNA follows: TGTGCCAGCTCACCTGACAGGGCCTATGGCTACACCTTC. Its protein product is CASSPDRAYGYTF.

This clone was picked up a small number of times. The chain links TRBV6-1 to TRBJ2-7; 9 bases map to TRBD2. CDR3 length: 17 residues. V shed 0 bases, J shed 0 bases, and the junction held 6 bases outside the gene matches. CDR1 and CDR2 (germline): MNHNS, SASEGT. CDR3 sequence reads: CASSEALASGDSYEQYF. The CDR3 nucleotides are TGTGCCAGCAGTGAAGCGCTCGCTAGCGGGGACTCCTACGAGCAGTACTTC.

This clone was found a few times. The chain joins TRBV27 to TRBJ2-3, with 8 bases identical to TRBD1. V trimming: 5 bases; J trimming: 4 bases; junction bases outside the gene matches: 14. The CDR3 has 17 amino acids. Looked up from germline, CDR1 is MNHEY and CDR2 is SMNVEV (reference sequence). The CDR3 DNA reads as TGTGCCAGCAGTACAACGAACAGGGGGTTTGGCGCAGATACGCAGTATTTT. This sequence encodes CASSTTNRGFGADTQYF.